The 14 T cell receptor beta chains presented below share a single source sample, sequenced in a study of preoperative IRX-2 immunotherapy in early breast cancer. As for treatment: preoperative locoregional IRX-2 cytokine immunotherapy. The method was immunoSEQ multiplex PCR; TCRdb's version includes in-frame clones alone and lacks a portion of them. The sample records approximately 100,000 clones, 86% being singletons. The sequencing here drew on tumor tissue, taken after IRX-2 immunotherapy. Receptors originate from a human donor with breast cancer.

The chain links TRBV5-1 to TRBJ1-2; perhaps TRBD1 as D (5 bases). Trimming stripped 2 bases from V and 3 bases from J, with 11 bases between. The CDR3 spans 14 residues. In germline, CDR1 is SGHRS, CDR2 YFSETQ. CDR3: CASSLIGGDYGYTF. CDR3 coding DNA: TGCGCCAGCAGCTTAATTGGAGGGGACTATGGCTACACCTTC.

CDR3 in amino acids: CASSSYGYDNEQFF. CDR3 DNA: TGTGCCAGCTCATCCTATGGTTACGACAATGAGCAGTTCTTC. The rearrangement joins TRBV18 to TRBJ2-1; D not certain. Germline V lookup: CDR1 KGHSH, CDR2 LQKENI. This CDR3 region has 14 residues. Trimming took off 5 bases at V and 5 bases at J, with 13 bases between the two ends.

CDR3 protein: CASSPTPTGMNTEAFF. The DNA of the CDR3 is TGTGCCAGCTCCCCCACCCCGACAGGGATGAACACTGAAGCTTTCTTT. The genes are TRBV18 and TRBJ1-1, with TRBD1 matching 7 bases. V dropped 6 bases and J dropped 0; count of bases not matched to a gene: 10. In germline, CDR1 is KGHSH, CDR2 LQKENI. The CDR3 is 16 amino acids. Full variable domain (outside the CDR3, taken from reference TRBV18 and TRBJ1-1): NAGVMQNPRHLVRRRGQEARLRCSPMKGHSHVYWYRQLPEEGLKFMVYLQKENIIDESGMPKERFSAEFPKEGPSILRIQQVVRGDSAAYFCASSPTPTGMNTEAFFGQGTRLTVV.

The CDR3 sequence: CASSNLLSSYNEQFF. For the CDR3, the DNA is TGCGCCAGCAGCAATCTCCTGAGCTCCTACAATGAGCAGTTCTTC. The rearrangement uses TRBV5-1 and TRBJ2-1; D is unresolved. The CDR3 is 15 residues long. Trimming pared 4 bases from V and 0 bases from J, leaving 11 bases between. The germline gives CDR1 SGHRS, CDR2 YFSETQ.

The CDR3 DNA reads TGCGCCAGCAGTGAGACATCTTCTTACGAGCAGTACTTC. This codes for CASSETSSYEQYF. The chain employs TRBV10-2 and TRBJ2-7, with no clear D. CDR1 WSHSY and CDR2 SAAADI come from the germline V gene. V was cut by 2 bases and J by 4 bases, with 9 bases left in between. The CDR3 covers 13 residues.

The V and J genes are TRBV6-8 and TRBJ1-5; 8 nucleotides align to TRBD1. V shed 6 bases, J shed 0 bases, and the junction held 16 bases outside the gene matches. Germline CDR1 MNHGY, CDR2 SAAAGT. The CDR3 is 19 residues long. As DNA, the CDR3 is TGTGCCAGCAGGGGAAACCGGGACAGGCCCTCTTCTAGCAATCAGCCCCAGCATTTT. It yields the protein CASRGNRDRPSSSNQPQHF.

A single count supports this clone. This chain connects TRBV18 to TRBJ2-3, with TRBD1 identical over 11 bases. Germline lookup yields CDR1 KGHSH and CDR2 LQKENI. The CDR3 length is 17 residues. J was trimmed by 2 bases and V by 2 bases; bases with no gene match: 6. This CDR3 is CASSPWDRGKSTDTQYF. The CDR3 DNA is TGTGCCAGCTCACCATGGGACAGGGGGAAATCCACAGATACGCAGTATTTT.

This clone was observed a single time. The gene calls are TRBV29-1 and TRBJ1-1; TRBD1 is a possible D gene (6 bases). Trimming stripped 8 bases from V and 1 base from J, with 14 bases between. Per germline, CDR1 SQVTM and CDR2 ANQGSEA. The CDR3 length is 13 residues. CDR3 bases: TGCAGCACAAGGACAGAGAGGAACACTGAAGCTTTCTTT. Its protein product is CSTRTERNTEAFF.

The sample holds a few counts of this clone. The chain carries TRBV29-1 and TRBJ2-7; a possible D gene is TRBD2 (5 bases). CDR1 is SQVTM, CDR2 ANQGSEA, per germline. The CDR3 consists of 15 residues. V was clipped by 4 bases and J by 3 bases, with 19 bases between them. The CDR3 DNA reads TGCAGCGTTGCTCTCGGGGAGATGATGCGCTACGAGCAGTACTTC. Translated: CSVALGEMMRYEQYF.

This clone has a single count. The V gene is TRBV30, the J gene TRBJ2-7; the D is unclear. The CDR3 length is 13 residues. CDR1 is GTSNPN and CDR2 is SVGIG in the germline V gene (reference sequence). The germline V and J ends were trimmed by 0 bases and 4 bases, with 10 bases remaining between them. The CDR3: CAWSVRRSYEQYF. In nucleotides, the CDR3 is TGTGCCTGGAGTGTACGCCGTAGTTACGAGCAGTACTTC.

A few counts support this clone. CDR3 residues: CASSPQSGPYNEQFF. The CDR3 DNA is TGTGCCAGCAGCCCACAATCCGGACCGTACAATGAGCAGTTCTTC. The chain uses TRBV11-3 and TRBJ2-1; D remains unclear. The V end lost 5 bases, the J end lost 4 bases, and 15 bases lay between the germline ends. CDR1 and CDR2 (germline): SGHNT, YENEEA. The CDR3 spans 15 residues.

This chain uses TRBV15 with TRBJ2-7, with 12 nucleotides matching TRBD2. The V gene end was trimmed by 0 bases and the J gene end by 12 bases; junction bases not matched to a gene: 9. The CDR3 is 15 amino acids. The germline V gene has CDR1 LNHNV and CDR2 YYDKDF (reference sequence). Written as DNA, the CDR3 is TGTGCCACCAGCAGAGATTACCCTAGCGGGAGGGCCCCGTACTTC. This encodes CATSRDYPSGRAPYF.

DNA for the CDR3: TGTGCCAGCAGTCCATACCTGACAGAAACAGCCTACGAGCAGTACTTC. Its protein is CASSPYLTETAYEQYF. This chain uses TRBV6-8 with TRBJ2-7, with D possibly matching TRBD1 (5 bases). Trimming removed 5 bases from V and 2 bases from J, with 19 bases in between. Germline-derived CDR1 and CDR2 are MNHGY and SAAAGT. The CDR3 has 16 amino acids.

CDR3 bases: TGTGCCAGCAGCGCGGGACTCGATCACACAGATACGCAGTATTTT. Translating it yields CASSAGLDHTDTQYF. This chain joins TRBV6-8 and TRBJ2-3; D may be TRBD2 (6 bases). CDR1 MNHGY and CDR2 SAAAGT come from the germline V gene. V lost 6 bases and J lost 2, with 15 bases in between. This CDR3 comprises 15 residues.